The rows below give T cell receptor beta chains drawn from one sample of a study of shared clonotypes between healthy human individuals. Sequencing used immunoSEQ multiplex PCR; TCRdb keeps in-frame clones, though not all of them. The sample lists about 2 million clones; roughly 95% were seen once. The sample was naive CD8+ T cells sorted from blood. These receptors were taken from a man younger than 30 in good health. Each CDR3 is given with its conserved first and last residue. D genes are given only for firm matches. Not all rows give a size; the values are once, few, many and, for expanded clones, a class.

J gene,V gene,clone size,D gene,CDR3 protein,CDR3 DNA
TRBJ1-2,TRBV9,.,.,CASSVDGGLLYGYTF,TGTGCCAGCAGCGTAGATGGGGGTTTACTCTATGGCTACACCTTC
TRBJ1-3,TRBV11-2,.,.,CASSPEGLGSGNTIYF,TGTGCCAGCAGCCCCGAAGGGCTGGGCTCTGGAAACACCATATATTTT
TRBJ2-3,TRBV4-3,.,TRBD2,CASSQVVAGGLDTQYF,TGCGCCAGCAGCCAAGTGGTAGCGGGAGGGTTAGATACGCAGTATTTT
TRBJ2-3,TRBV5-6,few,.,CASSTGTDTQYF,TGTGCCAGCAGCACAGGGACAGATACGCAGTATTTT
TRBJ1-3,TRBV13,once,.,CASSLETANTIYF,TGTGCCAGCAGCTTAGAAACTGCGAACACCATATATTTT
TRBJ2-2,TRBV6-6,.,TRBD2,CASSYSGDTGELFF,TGTGCCAGCAGTTACAGCGGGGACACCGGGGAGCTGTTTTTT
TRBJ1-1,TRBV5-8,.,.,CASSLPTSGAFF,TGTGCCAGCAGCTTGCCCACCTCGGGAGCTTTCTTT
TRBJ2-7,TRBV6-6,.,TRBD1,CASTPGQPYEQYF,TGTGCCAGCACCCCGGGACAGCCCTACGAGCAGTACTTC
TRBJ1-1,TRBV6-1,.,.,CASSEDGWAEVYTEAFF,TGTGCCAGCAGTGAAGATGGGTGGGCAGAAGTATACACTGAAGCTTTCTTT
TRBJ2-2,TRBV27,.,.,CASSLLALNTGELFF,TGTGCCAGCAGCTTACTAGCCCTGAACACCGGGGAGCTGTTTTTT
TRBJ2-1,TRBV7-9,once,TRBD1,CASSLPGQSYNEQFF,TGTGCCAGCAGCCTACCGGGACAGTCCTACAATGAGCAGTTCTTC
TRBJ2-1,TRBV13,.,.,CASSYGTPNNEQFF,TGTGCCAGCAGCTACGGGACTCCTAACAATGAGCAGTTCTTC
TRBJ2-7,TRBV28,.,TRBD1,CASSSPKGQTYEQYF,TGTGCCAGCAGTTCTCCCAAGGGACAGACCTACGAGCAGTACTTC
TRBJ1-1,TRBV9,.,TRBD1,CASSPWGGGGTEAFF,TGTGCCAGCAGCCCCTGGGGAGGGGGCGGCACTGAAGCTTTCTTT
TRBJ1-2,TRBV7-8,.,TRBD1,CASSSGTGNYGYTF,TGTGCCAGCAGCTCGGGGACAGGGAACTATGGCTACACCTTC
TRBJ1-2,TRBV19,.,.,CASSLGHGYTF,TGTGCCAGTAGTCTGGGTCATGGCTACACCTTC
TRBJ2-7,TRBV7-9,.,.,CASSPDVLAPYEQYF,TGTGCCAGCAGCCCCGACGTACTAGCACCCTACGAGCAGTACTTC
TRBJ2-2,TRBV7-6,.,TRBD1,CASSFDRGPTGELFF,TGTGCCAGCAGCTTCGACAGGGGGCCCACCGGGGAGCTGTTTTTT
TRBJ1-5,TRBV6-1,.,.,CASSELRGFSDQPQHF,TGTGCCAGCAGTGAATTACGGGGGTTTAGTGATCAGCCCCAGCATTTT
TRBJ2-7,TRBV6-1,.,TRBD2,CASMGRVYEQYF,TGTGCCAGCATGGGGAGGGTCTACGAGCAGTACTTC
TRBJ2-7,TRBV11-2,.,TRBD1,CASSFDLQGYSYEQYF,TGTGCCAGCAGCTTCGATCTACAGGGGTACTCCTACGAGCAGTACTTC
TRBJ2-5,TRBV28,.,.,CASRDRGETQYF,TGTGCCAGCAGGGACCGAGGAGAGACCCAGTACTTC